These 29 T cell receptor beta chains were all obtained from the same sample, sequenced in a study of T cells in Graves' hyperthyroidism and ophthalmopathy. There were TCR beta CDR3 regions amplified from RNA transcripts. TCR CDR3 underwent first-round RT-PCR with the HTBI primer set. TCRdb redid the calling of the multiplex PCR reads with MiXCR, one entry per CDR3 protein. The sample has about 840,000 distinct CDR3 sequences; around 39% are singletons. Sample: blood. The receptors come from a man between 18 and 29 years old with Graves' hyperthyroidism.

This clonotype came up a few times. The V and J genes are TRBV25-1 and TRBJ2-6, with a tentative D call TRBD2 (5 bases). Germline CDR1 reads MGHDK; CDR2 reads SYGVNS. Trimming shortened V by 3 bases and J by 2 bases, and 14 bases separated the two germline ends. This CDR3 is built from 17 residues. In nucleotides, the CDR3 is TGTGCCAGCAGTGACCTCACCGGGGTACCTGGGGCCAACGTCCTGACTTTC. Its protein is CASSDLTGVPGANVLTF.

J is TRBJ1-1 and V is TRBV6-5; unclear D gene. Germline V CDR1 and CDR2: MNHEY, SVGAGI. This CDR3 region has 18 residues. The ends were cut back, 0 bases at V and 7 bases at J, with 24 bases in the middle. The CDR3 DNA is TGTGCCAGCAGTTACTCGATTTCCTCTAGGGCCGCTTGGGGTGAAGCTTTCTTT. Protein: CASSYSISSRAAWGEAFF.

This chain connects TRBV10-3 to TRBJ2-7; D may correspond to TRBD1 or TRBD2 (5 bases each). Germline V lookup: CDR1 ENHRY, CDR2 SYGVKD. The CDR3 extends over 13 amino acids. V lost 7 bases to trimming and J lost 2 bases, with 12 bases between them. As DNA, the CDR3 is TGTGCCATCAACCGGGACGGCACCTACGAGCAGTACTTC. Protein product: CAINRDGTYEQYF.

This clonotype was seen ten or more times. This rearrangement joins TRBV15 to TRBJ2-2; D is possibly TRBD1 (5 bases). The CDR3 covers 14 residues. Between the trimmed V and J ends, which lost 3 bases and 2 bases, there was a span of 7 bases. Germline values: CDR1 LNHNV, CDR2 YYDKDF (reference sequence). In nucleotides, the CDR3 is TGTGCCACCAGCAGGGACAAAAACACCGGGGAGCTGTTTTTT. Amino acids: CATSRDKNTGELFF.

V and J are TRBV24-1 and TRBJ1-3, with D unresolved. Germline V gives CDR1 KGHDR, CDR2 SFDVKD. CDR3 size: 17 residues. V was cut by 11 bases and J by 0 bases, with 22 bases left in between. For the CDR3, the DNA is TGTGCCAGCTCACCAATGAGCAACCTACCCTCTGGAAACACCATATATTTT. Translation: CASSPMSNLPSGNTIYF.

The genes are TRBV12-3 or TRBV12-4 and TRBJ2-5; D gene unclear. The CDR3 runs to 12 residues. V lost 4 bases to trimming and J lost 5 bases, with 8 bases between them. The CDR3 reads CASSWASETQYF. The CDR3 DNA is TGTGCCAGCAGTTGGGCCTCGGAGACCCAGTACTTC.

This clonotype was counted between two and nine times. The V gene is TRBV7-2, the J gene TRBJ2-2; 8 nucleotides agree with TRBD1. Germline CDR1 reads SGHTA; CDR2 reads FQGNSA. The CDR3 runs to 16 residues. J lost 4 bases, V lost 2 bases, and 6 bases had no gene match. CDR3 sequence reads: CASSLFGQGATGELFF. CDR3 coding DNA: TGTGCCAGCAGCTTATTTGGGCAGGGGGCCACCGGGGAGCTGTTTTTT.

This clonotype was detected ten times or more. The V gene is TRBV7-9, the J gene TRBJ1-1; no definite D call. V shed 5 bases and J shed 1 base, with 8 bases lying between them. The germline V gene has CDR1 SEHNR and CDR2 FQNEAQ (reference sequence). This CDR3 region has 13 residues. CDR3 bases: TGTGCCAGCAGCCCGCCCCAGAACACTGAAGCTTTCTTT. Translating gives CASSPPQNTEAFF.

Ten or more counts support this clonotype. DNA for the CDR3: TGTGCCACCAGCAGAGGACGGGGGGAGTATGAAAAACTGTTTTTT. Its translation: CATSRGRGEYEKLFF. The V and J genes are TRBV15 and TRBJ1-4; D is perhaps TRBD1 (5 bases). V was pared by 1 base and J by 6 bases, with 12 bases between. The CDR3 extends over 15 amino acids. The germline V gene encodes CDR1 LNHNV and CDR2 YYDKDF (reference sequence).

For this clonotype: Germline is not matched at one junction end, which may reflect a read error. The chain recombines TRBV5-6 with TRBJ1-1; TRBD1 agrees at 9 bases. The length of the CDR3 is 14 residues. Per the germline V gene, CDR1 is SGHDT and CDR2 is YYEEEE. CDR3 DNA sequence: TGCGCCAGCAGCCAAGCCGACAGGGGGACTGAAGCTTTCTTT. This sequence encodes CASSQADRGTEAFF.

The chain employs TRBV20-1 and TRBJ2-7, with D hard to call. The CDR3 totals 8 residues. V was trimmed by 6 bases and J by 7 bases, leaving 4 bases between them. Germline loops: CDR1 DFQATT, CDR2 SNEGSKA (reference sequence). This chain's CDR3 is CSAQEQYF. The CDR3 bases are TGCAGTGCCCAGGAGCAGTACTTC.

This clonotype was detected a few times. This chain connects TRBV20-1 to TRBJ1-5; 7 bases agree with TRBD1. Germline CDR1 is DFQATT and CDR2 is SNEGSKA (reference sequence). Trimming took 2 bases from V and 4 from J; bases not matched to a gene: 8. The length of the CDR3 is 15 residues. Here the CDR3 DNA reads TGCAGTGCTAGACCCTCGACAGGGATAAATCAGCCCCAGCATTTT. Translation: CSARPSTGINQPQHF.

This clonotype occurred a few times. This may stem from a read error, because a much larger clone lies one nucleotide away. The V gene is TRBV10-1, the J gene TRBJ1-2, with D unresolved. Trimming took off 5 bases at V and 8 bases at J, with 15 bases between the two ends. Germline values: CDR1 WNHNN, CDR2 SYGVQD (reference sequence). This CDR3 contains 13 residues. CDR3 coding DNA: TGCGCCAGCAGTCCGGACGGGGTCGGGGGCTACACCTTC. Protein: CASSPDGVGGYTF.

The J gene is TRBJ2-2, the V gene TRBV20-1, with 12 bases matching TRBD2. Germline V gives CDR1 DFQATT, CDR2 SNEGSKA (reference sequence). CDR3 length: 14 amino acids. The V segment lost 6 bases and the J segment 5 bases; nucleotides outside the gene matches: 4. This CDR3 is CSAELAGGTGELFF. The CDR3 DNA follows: TGCAGTGCGGAACTAGCGGGAGGAACCGGGGAGCTGTTTTTT.

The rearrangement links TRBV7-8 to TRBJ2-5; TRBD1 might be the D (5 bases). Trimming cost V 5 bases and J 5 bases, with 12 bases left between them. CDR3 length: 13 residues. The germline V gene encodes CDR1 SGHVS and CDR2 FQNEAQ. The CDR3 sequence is CASSQYGAETQYF. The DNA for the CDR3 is TGTGCCAGCAGCCAATATGGGGCGGAGACCCAGTACTTC.

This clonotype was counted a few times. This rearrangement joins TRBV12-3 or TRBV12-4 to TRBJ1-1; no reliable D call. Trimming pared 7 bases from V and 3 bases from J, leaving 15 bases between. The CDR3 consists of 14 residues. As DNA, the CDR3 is TGTGCCAGCACCGTGACGGAGAGGGACACTGAAGCTTTCTTT. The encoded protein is CASTVTERDTEAFF.

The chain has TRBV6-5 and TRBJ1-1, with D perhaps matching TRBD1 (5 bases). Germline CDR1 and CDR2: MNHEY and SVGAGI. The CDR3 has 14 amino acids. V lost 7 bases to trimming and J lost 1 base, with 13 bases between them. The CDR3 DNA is TGTGCCAGCATGGTGGGGGGTGCGAACACTGAAGCTTTCTTT. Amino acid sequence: CASMVGGANTEAFF.

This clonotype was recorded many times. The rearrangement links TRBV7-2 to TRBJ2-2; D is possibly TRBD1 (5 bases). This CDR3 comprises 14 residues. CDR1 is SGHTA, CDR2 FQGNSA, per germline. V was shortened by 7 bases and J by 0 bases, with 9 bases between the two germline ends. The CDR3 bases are TGTGCCAGCATGGGGCAGACGAACACCGGGGAGCTGTTTTTT. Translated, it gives CASMGQTNTGELFF.

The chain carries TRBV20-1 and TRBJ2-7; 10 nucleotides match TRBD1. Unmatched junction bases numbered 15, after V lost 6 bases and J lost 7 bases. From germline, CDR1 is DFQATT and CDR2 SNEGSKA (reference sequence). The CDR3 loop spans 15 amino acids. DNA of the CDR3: TGCAGTGCCGATTTCCGGGACAGGGGTTGGAGTGAGCAGTACTTC. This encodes CSADFRDRGWSEQYF.

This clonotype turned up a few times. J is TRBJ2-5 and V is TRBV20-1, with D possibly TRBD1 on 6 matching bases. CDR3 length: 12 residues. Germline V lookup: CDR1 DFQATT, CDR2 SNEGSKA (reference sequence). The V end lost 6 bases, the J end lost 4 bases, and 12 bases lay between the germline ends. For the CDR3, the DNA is TGCAGTGCGACAGGCCGGGTAGAGACCCAGTACTTC. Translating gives CSATGRVETQYF.

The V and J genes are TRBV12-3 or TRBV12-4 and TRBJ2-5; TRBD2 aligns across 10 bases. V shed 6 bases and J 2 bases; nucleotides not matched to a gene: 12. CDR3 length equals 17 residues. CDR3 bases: TGTGCCAGCAGCTTCACTCCGGGACTAGCGCAACAAGAGACCCAGTACTTC. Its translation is CASSFTPGLAQQETQYF.

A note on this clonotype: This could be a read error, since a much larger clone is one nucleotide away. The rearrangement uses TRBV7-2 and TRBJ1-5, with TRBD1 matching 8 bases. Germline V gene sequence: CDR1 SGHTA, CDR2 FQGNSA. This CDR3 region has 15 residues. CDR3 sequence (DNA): TGTGCCGGCAGCTCTCAGGGGGCTAACAATCAGCCCCAGCATTTT. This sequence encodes CAGSSQGANNQPQHF.

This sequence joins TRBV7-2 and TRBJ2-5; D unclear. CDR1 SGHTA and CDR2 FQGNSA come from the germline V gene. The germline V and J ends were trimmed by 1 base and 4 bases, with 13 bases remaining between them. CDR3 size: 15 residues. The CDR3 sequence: CASSLVLALGETQYF. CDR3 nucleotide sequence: TGTGCCAGCAGCTTAGTGTTAGCCCTCGGAGAGACCCAGTACTTC.

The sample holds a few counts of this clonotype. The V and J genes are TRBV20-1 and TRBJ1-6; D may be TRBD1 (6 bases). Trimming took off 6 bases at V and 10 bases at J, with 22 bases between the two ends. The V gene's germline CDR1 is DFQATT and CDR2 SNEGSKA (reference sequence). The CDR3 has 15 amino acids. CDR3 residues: CSARAGALVGSPLHF. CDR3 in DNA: TGCAGTGCCCGGGCAGGGGCCTTAGTCGGGTCACCCCTCCACTTT.

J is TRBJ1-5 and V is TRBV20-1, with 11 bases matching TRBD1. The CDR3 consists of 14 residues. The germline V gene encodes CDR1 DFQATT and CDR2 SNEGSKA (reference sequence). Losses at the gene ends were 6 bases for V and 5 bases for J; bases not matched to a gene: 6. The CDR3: CSAQGQGAHQPQHF. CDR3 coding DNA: TGCAGTGCCCAAGGACAGGGGGCTCATCAGCCCCAGCATTTT.

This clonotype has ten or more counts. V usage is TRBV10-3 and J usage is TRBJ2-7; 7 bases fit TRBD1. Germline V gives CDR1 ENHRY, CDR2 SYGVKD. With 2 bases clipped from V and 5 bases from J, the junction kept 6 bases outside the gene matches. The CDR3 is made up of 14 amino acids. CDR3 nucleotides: TGTGCCATCAGTGAGCTGAAGGGGGCGGACGAGCAGTACTTC. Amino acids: CAISELKGADEQYF.

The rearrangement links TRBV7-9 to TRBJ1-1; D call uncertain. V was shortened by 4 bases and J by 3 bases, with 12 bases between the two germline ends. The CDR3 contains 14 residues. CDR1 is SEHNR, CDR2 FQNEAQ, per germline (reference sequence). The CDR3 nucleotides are TGTGCCAGCAGCTCGGGCAGGTTGGACACTGAAGCTTTCTTT. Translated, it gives CASSSGRLDTEAFF.

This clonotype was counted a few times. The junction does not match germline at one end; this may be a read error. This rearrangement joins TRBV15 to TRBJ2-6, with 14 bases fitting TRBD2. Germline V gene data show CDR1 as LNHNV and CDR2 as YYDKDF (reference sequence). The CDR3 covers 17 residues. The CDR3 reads CASSWTSGRFGANVLTF. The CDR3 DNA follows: TGTGCCAGCAGCTGGACTAGCGGGAGGTTTGGGGCCAACGTCCTGACTTTC.

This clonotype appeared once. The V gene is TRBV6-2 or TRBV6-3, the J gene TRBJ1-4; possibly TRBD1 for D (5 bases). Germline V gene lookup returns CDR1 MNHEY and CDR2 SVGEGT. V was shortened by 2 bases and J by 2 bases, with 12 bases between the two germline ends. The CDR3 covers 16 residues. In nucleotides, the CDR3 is TGTGCCAGCAGTTACGGGGGACTCCGGACTAATGAAAAACTGTTTTTT. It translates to CASSYGGLRTNEKLFF.